Each of the 3 T cell receptor beta chains below was sequenced from the same sample in a study of PD-L1 blockade in urothelial cancer. The assay was immunoSEQ multiplex PCR, and TCRdb's table has in-frame clones only and misses some. This sample has about 49,000 clones, with about 85% found just once. The sample in question was PBMCs, obtained around atezolizumab (anti-PD-L1) treatment. These receptors came from a man aged 55 to 70 with urothelial cancer.

The chain uses TRBV7-2 and TRBJ2-7; tentative D call: TRBD2 (6 bases). Per the germline V gene, CDR1 is SGHTA and CDR2 is FQGNSA. Trimming removed 3 bases at V and 3 bases at J, with 9 bases between. The CDR3 totals 13 residues. Here the CDR3 DNA reads TGTGCCAGCAGCTTCACTAGCAACTACGAGCAGTACTTC. Translation: CASSFTSNYEQYF.

The chain is built from TRBV28 and TRBJ1-2; 9 bases fit TRBD1. The J segment lost 5 bases and the V segment lost 5 bases, leaving 9 bases of the junction unmatched. There are 15 residues in the CDR3. Germline CDR1 is MDHEN and CDR2 is SYDVKM. DNA of the CDR3: TGTGCCAGCAGTGCTGAGCGGACAGGGGAATATGGCTACACCTTC. Encoded protein: CASSAERTGEYGYTF.

This chain connects TRBV9 to TRBJ2-3; TRBD1 might be the D (5 bases). Deletions cut 0 bases from V and 2 bases from J, with 10 bases between. CDR1 is SGDLS, CDR2 YYNGEE, per germline. The CDR3 covers 15 residues. This CDR3 reads CASSVVSRATDTQYF. The CDR3 nucleotides are TGTGCCAGCAGCGTAGTCAGCAGGGCCACAGATACGCAGTATTTT.